Following are 17 T cell receptor beta chains from one sample sequenced in a study of OX40 agonist ivuxolimab in advanced cancers. The method was immunoSEQ multiplex PCR; TCRdb's version includes in-frame clones alone and lacks a portion of them. The sample carries fewer than 80,000 clones, roughly nine tenths recorded once. Sequences were derived from CD4+ or CD8+ T cells sorted from blood, sampled in a trial of the OX40 agonist ivuxolimab. The receptors were gathered from an adult with an advanced solid tumor such as melanoma, head and neck, liver or kidney cancer.

V gene TRBV18 combines with J gene TRBJ2-1, with D possibly TRBD2 on 6 matching bases. CDR1 is KGHSH and CDR2 is LQKENI in the germline V gene. V lost 3 bases, J lost 7 bases, and 16 bases lay in between. The length of the CDR3 is 15 residues. The CDR3 region is CASSPFTGDGNEQFF. CDR3 DNA sequence: TGTGCCAGCTCACCTTTTACGGGGGATGGAAATGAGCAGTTCTTC.

The CDR3 sequence is CASRPGQGREKLFF. As DNA, the CDR3 is TGTGCCAGCAGACCTGGACAGGGTCGTGAAAAACTGTTTTTT. The chain employs TRBV27 and TRBJ1-4, with 8 bases that match TRBD1. There are 14 residues in the CDR3. Germline V CDR1 and CDR2: MNHEY, SMNVEV (reference sequence). After removal of 6 bases from V and 7 bases from J, the junction contained 7 bases not matched to a gene.

This clone was detected only a few times. The rearrangement links TRBV5-8 to TRBJ2-3; D not certain. The CDR3 covers 14 residues. Per germline, CDR1 SGHTS and CDR2 YDEGEE. Deletions cut 0 bases from V and 2 bases from J, with 7 bases between. CDR3 sequence (DNA): TGTGCCAGCAGCTTGGAACGGACCACAGATACGCAGTATTTT. Amino acid sequence: CASSLERTTDTQYF.

This chain joins TRBV5-1 and TRBJ2-7, with a tentative D call TRBD1 (6 bases). The length of the CDR3 is 15 residues. Trimming stripped 4 bases from V and 4 bases from J, with 18 bases between. Germline V CDR1 and CDR2: SGHRS, YFSETQ. CDR3 sequence: CASSTSGQIFYEQYF. CDR3 sequence (DNA): TGCGCCAGCAGCACCTCGGGACAAATTTTTTACGAGCAGTACTTC. Filled out from reference TRBV5-1 and TRBJ2-7, the complete variable domain reads KAGVTQTPRYLIKTRGQQVTLSCSPISGHRSVSWYQQTPGQGLQFLFEYFSETQRNKGNFPGRFSGRQFSNSRSEMNVSTLELGDSALYLCASSTSGQIFYEQYFGPGTRLTVT.

This chain uses TRBV5-6 with TRBJ1-1, with a possible D match to TRBD1 (6 bases). The ends were cut back, 4 bases at V and 3 bases at J, with 13 bases in the middle. The V gene's germline CDR1 is SGHDT and CDR2 YYEEEE. This CDR3 has 14 residues. CDR3 sequence: CASSGGDTYTEAFF. Here the CDR3 DNA reads TGTGCCAGCAGCGGAGGGGACACTTACACTGAAGCTTTCTTT. The full variable domain, with the rest looked up from reference TRBV5-6 and TRBJ1-1, is DAGVTQSPTHLIKTRGQQVTLRCSPKSGHDTVSWYQQALGQGPQFIFQYYEEEERQRGNFPDRFSGHQFPNYSSELNVNALLLGDSALYLCASSGGDTYTEAFFGQGTRLTVV.

This clone was counted a single time. V and J are TRBV6-5 and TRBJ2-7, with 7 nucleotides matching TRBD2. Germline V CDR1 and CDR2: MNHEY, SVGAGI. This CDR3 comprises 15 residues. V was clipped by 2 bases and J by 3 bases; unmatched bases: 7. The CDR3 coding sequence is TGTGCCAGCAGTTACCGCCAGCGGGATTACTACGAGCAGTACTTC. Its protein is CASSYRQRDYYEQYF.

This chain joins TRBV2 and TRBJ2-3; possible D gene TRBD1, 5 bases. Germline loops: CDR1 SNHLY, CDR2 FYNNEI. The CDR3 has 12 amino acids. Trimming cost V 5 bases and J 4 bases, with 7 bases left between them. The CDR3 loop reads CASSPQADTQYF. The CDR3 nucleotides are TGTGCCAGCAGTCCACAGGCAGATACGCAGTATTTT.

The sample holds one count of this clone. The chain uses TRBV6-5 and TRBJ1-5; perhaps TRBD1 as D (6 bases). From germline, CDR1 is MNHEY and CDR2 SVGAGI. Trimming left V 5 bases short and J 9 bases short, with 17 bases between. CDR3 length: 14 residues. DNA of the CDR3: TGTGCCAGCAGTGAAGGGACAACTGGGCGGCCCCAGCATTTT. This gives the protein CASSEGTTGRPQHF.

The chain joins TRBV5-4 to TRBJ2-2, with TRBD2 matching 11 bases. After removal of 6 bases from V and 7 bases from J, the junction contained 11 bases not matched to a gene. CDR3 length equals 16 residues. Germline V gives CDR1 SGHNT, CDR2 YYREEE (reference sequence). CDR3 in amino acids: CASTHSGRAGSGELFF. In nucleotides, the CDR3 is TGTGCCAGCACCCATAGCGGGAGGGCCGGAAGCGGGGAGCTGTTTTTT.

This clone was observed a single time. The chain couples TRBV5-4 to TRBJ2-2, with TRBD2 matching over 12 bases. Looked up from germline, CDR1 is SGHNT and CDR2 is YYREEE (reference sequence). CDR3 size: 17 residues. Losses at the gene ends were 3 bases for V and 1 base for J; bases not matched to a gene: 4. The CDR3, as DNA: TGTGCCAGCAGCTCCCCGACTAGCGGGAGGAACACCGGGGAGCTGTTTTTT. Protein sequence: CASSSPTSGRNTGELFF.

V gene TRBV5-1 combines with J gene TRBJ2-1; tentative D call: TRBD1 (5 bases). Germline V gene data show CDR1 as SGHRS and CDR2 as YFSETQ. The CDR3 contains 13 residues. With 2 bases removed from V and 4 bases from J, the gap between germline ends came to 7 bases. The CDR3 bases are TGCGCCAGCAGCTTAGGGGATTACAATGAGCAGTTCTTC. Protein product: CASSLGDYNEQFF.

This chain uses TRBV5-1 with TRBJ2-7; D might be TRBD2 (5 bases). The germline CDR1 and CDR2 sequences are SGHRS and YFSETQ. Trimming took off 0 bases at V and 9 bases at J, with 13 bases between the two ends. The CDR3 consists of 13 residues. CDR3 amino acids: CASSLGHGNLQYF. As DNA, the CDR3 is TGCGCCAGCAGCTTGGGCCACGGGAATCTGCAGTACTTC.

This clone was counted a few times. J is TRBJ1-1 and V is TRBV11-1; D is perhaps TRBD1 (5 bases). V lost 2 bases and J 1 base, leaving 14 bases between the germline ends. This CDR3 spans 16 amino acids. Germline CDR1 and CDR2: SGHAT and FQDESV (reference sequence). CDR3 in amino acids: CASSLRDGTQNTEAFF. The DNA of the CDR3 is TGTGCCAGCAGCTTAAGGGACGGGACTCAGAACACTGAAGCTTTCTTT.

The V and J genes are TRBV11-1 and TRBJ2-7; 12 bases agree with TRBD2. CDR3 length: 14 amino acids. J lost 4 bases, V lost 5 bases, and 3 bases had no gene match. Germline loops: CDR1 SGHAT, CDR2 FQDESV (reference sequence). The CDR3 region is CASSRGLAGYEQYF. In DNA form, the CDR3 reads TGTGCCAGCAGCCGAGGACTAGCGGGGTACGAGCAGTACTTC.

The chain couples TRBV5-1 to TRBJ2-3, with 11 bases fitting TRBD1. CDR1 and CDR2 from the germline V gene are SGHRS and YFSETQ. The CDR3 is made up of 17 amino acids. Unmatched junction bases numbered 12, after V lost 4 bases and J lost 5 bases. This CDR3 is CASSPRDRGGTVDTQYF. In nucleotides, the CDR3 is TGCGCCAGCAGCCCCCGGGACAGGGGGGGAACGGTAGATACGCAGTATTTT.

The chain links TRBV29-1 to TRBJ2-7; D remains ambiguous. Germline values: CDR1 SQVTM, CDR2 ANQGSEA. CDR3 size: 13 residues. Trimming took 4 bases from V and 1 from J, leaving 11 bases between them. The CDR3 protein is CSVVPQQSYEQYF. CDR3 nucleotide sequence: TGCAGCGTTGTCCCCCAGCAGTCCTACGAGCAGTACTTC.

The V and J genes are TRBV28 and TRBJ2-2; TRBD1 is a possible D gene (6 bases). Trimming stripped 1 base from V and 7 bases from J, with 10 bases between. The germline V gene encodes CDR1 MDHEN and CDR2 SYDVKM. The CDR3 length is 14 residues. CDR3 region: CASSLSQGFGELFF. The CDR3, as DNA: TGTGCCAGCAGTTTATCACAGGGTTTCGGGGAGCTGTTTTTT.